The subject of this entry is one T cell receptor (beta chain). Its target is not known. This sample was included in a study of T cells after yellow fever vaccination. Across the study: Fractions containing few cells were prepared with SMART-Seq v4 Ultra Low Input. Study-wide points: Booster samples showed a return of most primary-vaccination clones (roughly 96% CD4, approximately 88% CD8).

Making TCR cDNA involved 5'RACE template switching, which added UMIs and a universal primer site. TCRdb re-called the 5' RACE reads with MiXCR, one entry per CDR3 protein. The sample has hundreds of thousands of distinct CDR3 sequences, under 25% seen once; the top ten hold more than 13%. Germline assignment: CDR1 SQVTM and CDR2 ANQGSEA. V lost 4 bases and J 4 bases, leaving 14 bases between the germline ends. The CDR3 covers 13 residues. This receptor was taken from a man aged 30 to 39 who received the YFV17D yellow fever vaccine. Sequenced here: PBMCs, sampled 15 days after the yellow fever booster vaccination. V usage is TRBV29-1 and J usage is TRBJ2-7; D tentatively fits TRBD1 or TRBD2 (6 bases each). This CDR3 is CSVVIAGQYEQYF. The CDR3 region has the DNA TGCAGCGTTGTAATTGCGGGACAATACGAGCAGTACTTC.